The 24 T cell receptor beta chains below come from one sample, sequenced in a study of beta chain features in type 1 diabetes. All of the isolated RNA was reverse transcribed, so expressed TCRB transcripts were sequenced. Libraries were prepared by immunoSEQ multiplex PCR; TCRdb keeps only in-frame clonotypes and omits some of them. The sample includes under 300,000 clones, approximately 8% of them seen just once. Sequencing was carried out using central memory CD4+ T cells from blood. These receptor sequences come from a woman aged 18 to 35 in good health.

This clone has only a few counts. Here the CDR3 DNA reads TGCGCCAGCAGCCAAGCCTATCTCAGAGGCCACAATGAGCAGTTCTTC. Protein sequence: CASSQAYLRGHNEQFF. V gene TRBV4-3 combines with J gene TRBJ2-1; no reliable D call. The V gene lost 1 base and the J gene lost 5 bases, with 15 bases spanning the gap. The CDR3 is made up of 16 amino acids. Germline V gene sequence: CDR1 LGHNA, CDR2 YSLEER.

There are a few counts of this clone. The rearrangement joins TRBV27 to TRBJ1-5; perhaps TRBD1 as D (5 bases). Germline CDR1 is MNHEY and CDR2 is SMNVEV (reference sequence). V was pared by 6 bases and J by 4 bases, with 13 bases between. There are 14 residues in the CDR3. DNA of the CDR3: TGTGCCAGCAGCCCGGGGGACTATAATCAGCCCCAGCATTTT. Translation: CASSPGDYNQPQHF.

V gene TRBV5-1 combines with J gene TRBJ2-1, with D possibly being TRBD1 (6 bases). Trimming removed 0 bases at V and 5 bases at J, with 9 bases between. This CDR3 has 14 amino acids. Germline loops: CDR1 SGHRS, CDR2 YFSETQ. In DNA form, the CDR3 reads TGCGCCAGCAGCTTGGGGGACACCCACAATGAGCAGTTCTTC. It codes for CASSLGDTHNEQFF. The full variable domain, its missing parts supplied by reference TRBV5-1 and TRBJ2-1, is KAGVTQTPRYLIKTRGQQVTLSCSPISGHRSVSWYQQTPGQGLQFLFEYFSETQRNKGNFPGRFSGRQFSNSRSEMNVSTLELGDSALYLCASSLGDTHNEQFFGPGTRLTVL.

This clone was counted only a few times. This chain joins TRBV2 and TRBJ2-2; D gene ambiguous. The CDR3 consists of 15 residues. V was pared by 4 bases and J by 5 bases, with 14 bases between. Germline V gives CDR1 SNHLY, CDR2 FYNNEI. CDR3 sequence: CASSAHRINTGELFF. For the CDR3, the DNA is TGTGCCAGCAGTGCACATAGGATTAATACCGGGGAGCTGTTTTTT.

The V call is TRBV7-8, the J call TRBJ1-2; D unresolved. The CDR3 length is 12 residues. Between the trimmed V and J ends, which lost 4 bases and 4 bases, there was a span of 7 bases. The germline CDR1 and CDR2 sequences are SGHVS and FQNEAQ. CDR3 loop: CASSSPGYGYTF. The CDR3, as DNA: TGTGCCAGCAGCTCTCCAGGCTATGGCTACACCTTC.

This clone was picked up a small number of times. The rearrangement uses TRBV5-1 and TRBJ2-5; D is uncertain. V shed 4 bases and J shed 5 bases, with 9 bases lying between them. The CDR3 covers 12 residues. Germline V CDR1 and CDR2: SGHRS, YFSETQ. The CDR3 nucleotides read TGCGCCAGCAGCACCGGCCGGGAGACCCAGTACTTC. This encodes CASSTGRETQYF.

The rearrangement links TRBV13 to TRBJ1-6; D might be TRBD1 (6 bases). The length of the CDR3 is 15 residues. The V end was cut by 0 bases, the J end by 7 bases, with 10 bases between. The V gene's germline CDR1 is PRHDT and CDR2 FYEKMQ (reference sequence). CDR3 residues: CASSLGQGTNSPLHF. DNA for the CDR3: TGTGCCAGCAGCTTAGGACAGGGCACCAATTCACCCCTCCACTTT.

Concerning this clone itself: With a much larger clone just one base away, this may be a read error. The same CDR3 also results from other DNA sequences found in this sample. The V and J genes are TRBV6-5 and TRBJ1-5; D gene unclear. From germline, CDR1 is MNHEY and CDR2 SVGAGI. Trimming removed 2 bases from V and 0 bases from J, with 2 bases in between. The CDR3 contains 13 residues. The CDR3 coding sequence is TGTGCCAGCAGTTACCGTAGCAATCAGCCCCAGCATTTT. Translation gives CASSYRSNQPQHF.

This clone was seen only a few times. The CDR3 reads CASSWGFKGSEQFF. The CDR3 DNA sequence: TGTGCCAGCAGTTGGGGATTTAAGGGTTCTGAGCAGTTCTTC. The genes are TRBV27 and TRBJ2-1; D is uncertain. Between the trimmed V and J ends, which lost 4 bases and 9 bases, there was a span of 16 bases. CDR1 and CDR2 (germline): MNHEY, SMNVEV (reference sequence). The CDR3 sequence is 14 residues long.

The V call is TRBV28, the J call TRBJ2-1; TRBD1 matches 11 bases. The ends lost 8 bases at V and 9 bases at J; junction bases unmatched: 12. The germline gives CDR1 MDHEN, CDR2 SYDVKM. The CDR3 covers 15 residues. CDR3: CASLEPGTGGVEQFF. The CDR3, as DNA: TGTGCCAGCCTTGAACCCGGGACAGGGGGAGTTGAGCAGTTCTTC. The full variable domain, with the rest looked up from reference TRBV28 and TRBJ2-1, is DVKVTQSSRYLVKRTGEKVFLECVQDMDHENMFWYRQDPGLGLRLIYFSYDVKMKEKGDIPEGYSVSREKKERFSLILESASTNQTSMYLCASLEPGTGGVEQFFGPGTRLTVL.

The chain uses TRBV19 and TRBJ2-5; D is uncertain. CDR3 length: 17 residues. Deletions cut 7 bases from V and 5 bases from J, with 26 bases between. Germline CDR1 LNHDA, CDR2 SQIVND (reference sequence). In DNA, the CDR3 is TGTGCCAGTACAAAAAGGCCCACTTTCACACCAAGGGAGACCCAGTACTTC. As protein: CASTKRPTFTPRETQYF.

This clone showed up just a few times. The CDR3 sequence: CASSPLAGVNEQFF. The CDR3, as DNA: TGCGCCAGCAGCCCTCTAGCGGGAGTCAATGAGCAGTTCTTC. The chain carries TRBV5-1 and TRBJ2-1, with TRBD2 identical over 10 bases. Germline assignment: CDR1 SGHRS and CDR2 YFSETQ. The CDR3 is 14 amino acids. V shed 4 bases and J 6 bases; nucleotides not matched to a gene: 4.

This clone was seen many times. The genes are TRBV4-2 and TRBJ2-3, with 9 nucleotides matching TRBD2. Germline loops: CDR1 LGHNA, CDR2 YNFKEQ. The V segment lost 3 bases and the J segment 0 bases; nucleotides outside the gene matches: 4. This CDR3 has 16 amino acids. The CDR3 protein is CASSHESGRSTDTQYF. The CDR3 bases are TGTGCCAGCAGCCACGAGAGCGGGAGGAGCACAGATACGCAGTATTTT.

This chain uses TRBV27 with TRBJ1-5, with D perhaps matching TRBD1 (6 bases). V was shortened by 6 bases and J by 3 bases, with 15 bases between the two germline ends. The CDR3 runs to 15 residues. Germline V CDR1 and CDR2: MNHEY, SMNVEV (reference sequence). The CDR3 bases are TGTGCCAGCAGCCGATCGGACAGCTTCAATCAGCCCCAGCATTTT. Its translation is CASSRSDSFNQPQHF.

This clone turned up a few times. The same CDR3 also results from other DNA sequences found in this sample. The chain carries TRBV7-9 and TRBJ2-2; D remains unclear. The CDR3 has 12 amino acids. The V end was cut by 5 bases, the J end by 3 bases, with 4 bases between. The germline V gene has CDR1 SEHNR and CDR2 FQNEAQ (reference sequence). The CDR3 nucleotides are TGTGCCAGCAGCAGGTACACCGGGGAGCTGTTTTTT. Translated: CASSRYTGELFF.

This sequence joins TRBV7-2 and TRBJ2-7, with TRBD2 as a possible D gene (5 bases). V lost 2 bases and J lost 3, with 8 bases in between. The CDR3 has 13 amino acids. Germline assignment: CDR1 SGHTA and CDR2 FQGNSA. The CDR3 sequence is CASSLRGGYEQYV. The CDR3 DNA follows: TGTGCCAGCAGCTTACGTGGAGGCTACGAGCAGTACGTC.

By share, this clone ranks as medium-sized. The CDR3 region has the DNA TGTGCCAGCTCCACCGGGCCCTACGAGCAGTACTTC. This encodes CASSTGPYEQYF. The V and J genes are TRBV18 and TRBJ2-7; D unresolved. V was pared by 6 bases and J by 2 bases, with 8 bases between. The germline V gene has CDR1 KGHSH and CDR2 LQKENI. This CDR3 contains 12 residues.

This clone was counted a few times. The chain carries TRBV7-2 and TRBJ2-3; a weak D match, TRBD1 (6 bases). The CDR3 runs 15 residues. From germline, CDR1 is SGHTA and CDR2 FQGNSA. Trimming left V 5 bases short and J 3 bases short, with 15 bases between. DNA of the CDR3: TGTGCCAGCAGCGCACAGGGATTCAGAACAGATACGCAGTATTTT. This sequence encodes CASSAQGFRTDTQYF.

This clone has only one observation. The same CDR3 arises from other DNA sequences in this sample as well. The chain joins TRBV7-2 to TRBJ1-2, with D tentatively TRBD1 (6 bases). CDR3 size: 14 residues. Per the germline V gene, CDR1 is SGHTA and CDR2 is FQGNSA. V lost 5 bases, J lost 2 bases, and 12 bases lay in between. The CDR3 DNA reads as TGTGCCAGCAGCCCGAACAGGGCCAACTATGGCTACACCTTC. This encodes CASSPNRANYGYTF.

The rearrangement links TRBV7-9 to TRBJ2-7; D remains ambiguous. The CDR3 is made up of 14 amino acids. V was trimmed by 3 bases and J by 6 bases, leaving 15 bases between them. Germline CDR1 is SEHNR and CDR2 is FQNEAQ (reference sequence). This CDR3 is CASSLAWALGEQYV. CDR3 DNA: TGTGCCAGCAGCTTGGCTTGGGCCCTAGGCGAGCAGTACGTC.

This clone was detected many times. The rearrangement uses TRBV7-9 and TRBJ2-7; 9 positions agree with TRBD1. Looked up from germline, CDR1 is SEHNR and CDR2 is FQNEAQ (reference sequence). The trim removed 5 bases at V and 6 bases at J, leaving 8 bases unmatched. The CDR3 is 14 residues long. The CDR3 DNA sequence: TGTGCCAGCAGCGAGGGACAGGGCCTAGGCGAGCAGTACTTC. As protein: CASSEGQGLGEQYF.

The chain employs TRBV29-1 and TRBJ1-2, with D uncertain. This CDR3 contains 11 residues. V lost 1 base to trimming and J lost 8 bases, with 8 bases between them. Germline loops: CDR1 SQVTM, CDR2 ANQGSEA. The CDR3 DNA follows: TGCAGCGTTGAAGGCGGATACGGCTACACCTTC. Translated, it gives CSVEGGYGYTF.

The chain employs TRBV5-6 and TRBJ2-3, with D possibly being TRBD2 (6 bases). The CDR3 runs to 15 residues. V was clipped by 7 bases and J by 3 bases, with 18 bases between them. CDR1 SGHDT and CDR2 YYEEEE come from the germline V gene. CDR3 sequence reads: CASGMSGGGTDTQYF. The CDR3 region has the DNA TGTGCCAGCGGGATGAGTGGGGGAGGTACAGATACGCAGTATTTT.

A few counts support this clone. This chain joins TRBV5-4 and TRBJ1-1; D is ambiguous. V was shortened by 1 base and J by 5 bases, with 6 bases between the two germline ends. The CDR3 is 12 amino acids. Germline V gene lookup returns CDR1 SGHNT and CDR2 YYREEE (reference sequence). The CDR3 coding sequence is TGTGCCAGCAGCTTGCACGAGACTGAAGCTTTCTTT. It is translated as CASSLHETEAFF.